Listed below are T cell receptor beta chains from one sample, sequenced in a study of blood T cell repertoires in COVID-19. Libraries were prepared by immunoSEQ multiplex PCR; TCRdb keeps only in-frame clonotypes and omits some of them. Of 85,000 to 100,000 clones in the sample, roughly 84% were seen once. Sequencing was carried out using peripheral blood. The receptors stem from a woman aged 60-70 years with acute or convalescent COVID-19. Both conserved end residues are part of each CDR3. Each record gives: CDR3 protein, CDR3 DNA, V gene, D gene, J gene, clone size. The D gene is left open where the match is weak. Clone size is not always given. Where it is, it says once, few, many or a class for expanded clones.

CASSPTWDRGSHYGYTF	TGTGCCAGCAGCCCCACCTGGGACAGGGGAAGTCACTATGGCTACACCTTC	TRBV3-1/TRBV3-2	TRBD1	TRBJ1-2	NA
CAWSERGLGITGELFF	TGTGCCTGGAGCGAGAGAGGGCTGGGGATTACCGGGGAGCTGTTTTTT	TRBV30	NA	TRBJ2-2	NA
CASSQGTVTGELFF	TGCGCCAGCAGCCAGGGGACAGTGACCGGGGAGCTGTTTTTT	TRBV4-1	TRBD1	TRBJ2-2	many
CASGVNNGYTF	TGTGCCTCAGGGGTTAATAATGGCTACACCTTC	TRBV7-9	NA	TRBJ1-2	NA
CASSQNTGGDTQYF	TGCGCCAGCAGCCAAAACACCGGGGGGGATACGCAGTATTTT	TRBV4-3	TRBD2	TRBJ2-3	NA
CARRGRQNTEAFF	TGTGCCAGAAGGGGCAGGCAGAACACTGAAGCTTTCTTT	TRBV30	NA	TRBJ1-1	NA
CASSLWGSGGSYEQYF	TGTGCCAGCAGTTTATGGGGTAGCGGGGGTTCCTACGAGCAGTACTTC	TRBV28	TRBD2	TRBJ2-7	NA
CASSQDKMGATYEQYF	TGCGCCAGCAGCCAAGATAAGATGGGGGCGACCTACGAGCAGTACTTC	TRBV4-3	NA	TRBJ2-7	NA
CAWNLRGARGNTIYF	TGTGCCTGGAACCTACGCGGGGCGCGGGGAAACACCATATATTTT	TRBV30	NA	TRBJ1-3	NA
CASSLILRGITDTQYF	TGTGCCAGCAGCTTAATTCTTCGGGGAATCACAGATACGCAGTATTTT	TRBV11-2	NA	TRBJ2-3	NA
CASSPGPRDTNTEAFF	TGCGCCAGCAGCCCGGGCCCTCGGGACACCAACACTGAAGCTTTCTTT	TRBV5-1	NA	TRBJ1-1	few
CASSKGGLDYNEQFF	TGTGCCAGCAGCAAGGGGGGGTTGGACTACAATGAGCAGTTCTTC	TRBV7-3	NA	TRBJ2-1	NA
CASSLTLAGSYNEQFF	TGTGCCAGCAGCTTAACTTTAGCGGGGTCCTACAATGAGCAGTTCTTC	TRBV13	TRBD2	TRBJ2-1	NA
CASKGLAGVLNEQFF	TGTGCCAGCAAAGGACTAGCGGGGGTTCTTAATGAGCAGTTCTTC	TRBV6-5	TRBD2	TRBJ2-1	NA
CASSLLPLGQGGHEQYF	TGTGCCAGCTCACTACTCCCGCTCGGACAGGGCGGCCACGAGCAGTACTTC	TRBV18	TRBD1	TRBJ2-7	NA
CASRRAGGGFWGEQFF	TGTGCCAGCAGGCGTGCGGGGGGCGGCTTTTGGGGTGAGCAGTTCTTC	TRBV7-2	TRBD2	TRBJ2-1	NA
CASSLTASGTDTQYF	TGCGCCAGCAGCTTGACAGCTAGCGGCACAGATACGCAGTATTTT	TRBV5-1	NA	TRBJ2-3	NA
CATYRGEQFF	TGCGCCACTTACAGGGGTGAGCAGTTCTTC	TRBV10-1	TRBD1	TRBJ2-1	NA
CASSGEGRGPETQYF	TGCGCCAGCAGCGGGGAGGGCAGGGGGCCGGAGACCCAGTACTTC	TRBV5-1	NA	TRBJ2-5	NA
CASSPPGRGITTEAFF	TGTGCCAGCTCACCTCCGGGCAGGGGAATAACCACTGAAGCTTTCTTT	TRBV18	NA	TRBJ1-1	NA
CASRRLPEGPETQYF	TGTGCCAGCAGAAGACTTCCGGAGGGGCCAGAGACCCAGTACTTC	TRBV2	NA	TRBJ2-5	once
CASSQDFREQGFHNEQFF	TGTGCCAGCAGCCAAGATTTTCGGGAACAGGGGTTCCACAATGAGCAGTTCTTC	TRBV4-2	TRBD1	TRBJ2-1	once
CAISDGSPLYF	TGTGCCATCAGTGACGGTTCGCCCTTGTATTTT	TRBV10-3	NA	TRBJ1-3	NA
CASAPLGDQPQHF	TGTGCCAGCGCTCCTTTGGGAGATCAGCCCCAGCATTTT	TRBV6-5	NA	TRBJ1-5	NA
CAWSVGTSHNEQFF	TGTGCCTGGAGTGTAGGGACTAGTCACAATGAGCAGTTCTTC	TRBV30	TRBD2	TRBJ2-1	NA
CASSTRLAGQETQYF	TGTGCCAGCAGTACTAGACTAGCGGGGCAAGAGACCCAGTACTTC	TRBV6-6	TRBD2	TRBJ2-5	NA
CASSPGRVSTPLHF	TGTGCCAGCTCACCCGGGAGGGTATCGACACCCCTCCACTTT	TRBV18	NA	TRBJ1-6	NA
CSASRSGQGQETQYF	TGCAGTGCTAGTAGGTCGGGACAGGGCCAAGAGACCCAGTACTTC	TRBV20-1	TRBD1	TRBJ2-5	NA
CASRPIALTGYTF	TGTGCCAGCAGACCAATAGCACTGACTGGCTACACCTTC	TRBV11-2	NA	TRBJ1-2	NA
CASRPGQDSGANVLTF	TGTGCCAGCAGGCCGGGACAGGACTCTGGGGCCAACGTCCTGACTTTC	TRBV3-1/TRBV3-2	TRBD1	TRBJ2-6	NA
CASSPVRGNTEAFF	TGTGCCAGCTCACCCGTTCGGGGGAACACTGAAGCTTTCTTT	TRBV18	NA	TRBJ1-1	NA
CASSQTGSGANVLTF	TGTGCCAGCAGCCAGACAGGCTCTGGGGCCAACGTCCTGACTTTC	TRBV6-6	NA	TRBJ2-6	NA
CASSPSRRGETQYF	TGCGCCAGCAGCCCTTCTAGGAGGGGAGAGACCCAGTACTTC	TRBV5-1	NA	TRBJ2-5	NA
CASSLSGGRQETQYF	TGTGCCAGCAGCTTATCGGGGGGCCGCCAAGAGACCCAGTACTTC	TRBV7-3	NA	TRBJ2-5	once
CAWSLGQGRAPLHF	TGTGCCTGGAGTTTGGGACAGGGGAGGGCACCCCTCCACTTT	TRBV30	TRBD1	TRBJ1-6	NA
CAWTGGPPYNEQFF	TGTGCCTGGACCGGGGGGCCCCCCTACAATGAGCAGTTCTTC	TRBV30	NA	TRBJ2-1	NA
CASSQGRVGGYTF	TGTGCCAGCAGCCAAGGCCGGGTTGGGGGCTACACCTTC	TRBV3-1/TRBV3-2	NA	TRBJ1-2	NA
CASSQRPGQIYNEQFF	TGTGCCAGCAGCCAGAGACCGGGACAAATATACAATGAGCAGTTCTTC	TRBV14	NA	TRBJ2-1	few
CASKASGPSSYNEQFF	TGCGCCAGCAAAGCTAGCGGACCTTCCTCCTACAATGAGCAGTTCTTC	TRBV5-1	TRBD2	TRBJ2-1	NA
CASSLGTSGGASETQYF	TGTGCCAGCAGCTTGGGGACTAGCGGGGGGGCCTCAGAGACCCAGTACTTC	TRBV7-9	TRBD2	TRBJ2-5	few
CASTAGYRNSPLHF	TGTGCCAGCACCGCAGGGTACAGAAATTCACCCCTCCACTTT	TRBV28	NA	TRBJ1-6	NA
CASSQGHSGGASYEQYF	TGTGCCAGCAGCCAGGGACATAGCGGGGGGGCATCCTACGAGCAGTACTTC	TRBV2	TRBD2	TRBJ2-7	NA
CASSVSRAFYEQYF	TGTGCCAGCAGCGTTAGCAGGGCCTTCTACGAGCAGTACTTC	TRBV7-2	NA	TRBJ2-7	NA
CASSRKPGQGSMGGYTF	TGTGCCAGCAGTAGAAAACCGGGACAGGGATCGATGGGTGGCTACACCTTC	TRBV27	TRBD1	TRBJ1-2	NA
CASSQKTGASYNEQFF	TGTGCCAGCAGTCAAAAGACAGGGGCGTCATACAATGAGCAGTTCTTC	TRBV6-6	TRBD1	TRBJ2-1	NA
CATSRDNPRSTEAFF	TGTGCCACCAGCAGAGATAACCCGCGGTCCACTGAAGCTTTCTTT	TRBV15	NA	TRBJ1-1	NA
CASSSGQGVQPQHF	TGTGCCAGCAGTTCGGGACAGGGGGTCCAGCCCCAGCATTTT	TRBV2	TRBD1	TRBJ1-5	NA